Sequencing of this TCR beta chain was carried out in a study of T cells in Graves' hyperthyroidism and ophthalmopathy. CDR3 length equals 16 residues. The germline V gene encodes CDR1 MNHNY and CDR2 SVGAGI (reference sequence). The V end was cut by 2 bases, the J end by 5 bases, with 15 bases between. TCR beta CDR3 region amplification was performed from RNA transcripts. HTBI primers were employed in a first-round RT-PCR of the TCR CDR3. TCRdb reanalysed the multiplex PCR reads using MiXCR and keeps one entry per CDR3 protein. The repertoire includes hundreds of thousands of distinct CDR3 sequences, approximately 15% of them detected once, and 10% sits in the top ten. Study results and limitations: Most thyroid clonotypes expanded above 0.001 were also detected in blood. Prediction of ophthalmopathy progression came a median roughly 6.7 months pre-onset.

Diagnosis rested on symptoms, serum thyroxine and TRAb, thyroid ultrasound, and orbital computed tomography. A note on this clonotype: Its antigen remains unknown.

The source material was blood. This TCR came from a woman aged 18 to 35 with Graves' hyperthyroidism. The chain combines TRBV6-6 with TRBJ1-4; no reliable D call. CDR3 sequence reads: CASSYRIRGRNEKLFF. DNA of the CDR3: TGTGCCAGCAGTTACCGGATCCGGGGTAGGAATGAAAAACTGTTTTTT.